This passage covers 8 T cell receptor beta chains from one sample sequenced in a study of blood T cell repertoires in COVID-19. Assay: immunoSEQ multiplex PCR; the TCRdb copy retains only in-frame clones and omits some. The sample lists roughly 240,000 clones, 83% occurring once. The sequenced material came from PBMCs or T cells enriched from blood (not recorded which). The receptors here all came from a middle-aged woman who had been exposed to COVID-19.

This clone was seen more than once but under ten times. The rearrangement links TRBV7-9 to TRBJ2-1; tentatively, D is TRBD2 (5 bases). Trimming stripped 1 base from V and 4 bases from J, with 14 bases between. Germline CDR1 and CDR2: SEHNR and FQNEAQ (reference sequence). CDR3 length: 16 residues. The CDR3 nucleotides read TGTGCCAGCAGCTTAGAGGCGGCTAGCCCTTACAATGAGCAGTTCTTC. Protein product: CASSLEAASPYNEQFF.

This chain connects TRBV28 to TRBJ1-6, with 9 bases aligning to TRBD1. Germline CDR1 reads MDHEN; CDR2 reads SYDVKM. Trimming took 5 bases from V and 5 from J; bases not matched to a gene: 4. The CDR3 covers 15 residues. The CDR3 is CASSTGGLNNSPLHF. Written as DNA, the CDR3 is TGTGCCAGCAGTACAGGGGGCCTCAATAATTCACCCCTCCACTTT.

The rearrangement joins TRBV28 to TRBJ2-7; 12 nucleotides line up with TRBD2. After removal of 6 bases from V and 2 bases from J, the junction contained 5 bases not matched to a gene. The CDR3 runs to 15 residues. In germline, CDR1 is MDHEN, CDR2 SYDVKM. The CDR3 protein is CASRSPSGGAYEQYF. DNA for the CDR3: TGTGCCAGCAGATCCCCTAGCGGGGGGGCCTACGAGCAGTACTTC.

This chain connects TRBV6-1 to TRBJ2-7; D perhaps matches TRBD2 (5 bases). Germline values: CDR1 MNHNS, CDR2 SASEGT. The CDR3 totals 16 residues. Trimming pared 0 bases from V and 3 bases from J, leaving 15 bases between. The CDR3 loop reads CASSEALGGSRYEQYF. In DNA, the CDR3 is TGTGCCAGCAGTGAAGCGCTTGGAGGAAGCCGCTACGAGCAGTACTTC.

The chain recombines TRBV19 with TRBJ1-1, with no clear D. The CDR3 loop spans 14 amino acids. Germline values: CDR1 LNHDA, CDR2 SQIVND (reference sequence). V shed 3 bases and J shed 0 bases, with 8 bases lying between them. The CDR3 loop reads CASSIPNMNTEAFF. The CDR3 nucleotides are TGTGCCAGTAGTATCCCGAACATGAACACTGAAGCTTTCTTT.

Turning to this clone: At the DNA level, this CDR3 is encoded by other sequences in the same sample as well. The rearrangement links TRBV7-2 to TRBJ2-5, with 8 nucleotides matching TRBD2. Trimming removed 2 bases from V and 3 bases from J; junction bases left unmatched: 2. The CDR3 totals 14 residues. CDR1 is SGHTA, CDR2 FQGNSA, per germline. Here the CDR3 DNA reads TGTGCCAGCAGCTTAAATAGCGGGGAAGAGACCCAGTACTTC. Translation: CASSLNSGEETQYF.

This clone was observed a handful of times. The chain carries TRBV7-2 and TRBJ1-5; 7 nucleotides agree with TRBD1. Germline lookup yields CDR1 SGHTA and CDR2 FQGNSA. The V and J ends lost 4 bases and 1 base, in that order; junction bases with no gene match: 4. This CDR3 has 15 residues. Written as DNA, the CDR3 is TGTGCCAGCAGCTCACCGGGACAGAGCAATCAGCCCCAGCATTTT. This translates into CASSSPGQSNQPQHF.

This CDR3 is CASSLSGVSGTDTQYF. The CDR3 DNA sequence: TGTGCCAGCAGCTTAAGCGGGGTATCTGGCACAGATACGCAGTATTTT. The chain combines TRBV7-3 with TRBJ2-3; possibly TRBD2 for D (6 bases). From germline, CDR1 is SGHTA and CDR2 FQGTGA. V was clipped by 1 base and J by 1 base, with 12 bases between them. CDR3 size: 16 residues.